Following are 2 T cell receptor beta chains from one sample sequenced in a study of blood T cell repertoires in COVID-19. Sequenced by immunoSEQ multiplex PCR; TCRdb stores in-frame clones only, minus some. Of 40,000 to 45,000 clones detected, 92% appear once; the ten largest clones hold 12%. The material sequenced was peripheral blood. The receptors were gathered from a human donor in a cohort sampled during active COVID-19.

J is TRBJ1-1 and V is TRBV28; tentatively, D is TRBD1 (5 bases). Germline V gene sequence: CDR1 MDHEN, CDR2 SYDVKM. The CDR3 is 14 amino acids. The V end lost 10 bases, the J end lost 2 bases, and 17 bases lay between the germline ends. This CDR3 is CATVFGDRNTEAFF. The CDR3 DNA follows: TGTGCCACTGTTTTTGGCGACAGAAACACTGAAGCTTTCTTT.

This CDR3 is CARPPGLTTGELFF. The CDR3 DNA follows: TGTGCTAGACCCCCAGGGTTGACCACCGGGGAGCTGTTTTTT. V and J are TRBV12-5 and TRBJ2-2, with D possibly TRBD1 on 5 matching bases. Trimming left V 9 bases short and J 4 bases short, with 15 bases between. Per the germline V gene, CDR1 is LGHNT and CDR2 is FRNRAP. The CDR3 extends over 14 amino acids. The variable domain in full, with the rest retrieved from reference TRBV12-5 and TRBJ2-2, is DARVTQTPRHKVTEMGQEVTMRCQPILGHNTVFWYRQTMMQGLELLAYFRNRAPLDDSGMPKDRFSAEMPDATLATLKIQPSEPRDSAVYFCARPPGLTTGELFFGEGSRLTVL.